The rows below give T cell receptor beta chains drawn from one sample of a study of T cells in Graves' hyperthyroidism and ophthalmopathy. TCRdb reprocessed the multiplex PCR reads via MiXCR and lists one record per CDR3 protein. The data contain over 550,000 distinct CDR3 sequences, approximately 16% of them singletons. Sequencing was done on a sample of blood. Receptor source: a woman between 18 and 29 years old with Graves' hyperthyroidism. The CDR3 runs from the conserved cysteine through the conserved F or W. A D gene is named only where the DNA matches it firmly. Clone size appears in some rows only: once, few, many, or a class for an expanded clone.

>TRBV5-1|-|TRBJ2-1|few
CASSRGQGRAYASSYNEQFF
TGCGCCAGCAGCCGAGGCCAGGGGCGGGCCTACGCCAGCTCCTACAATGAGCAGTTCTTC
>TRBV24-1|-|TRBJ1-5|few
CATSDSARNNQPQHF
TGTGCCACCAGTGATTCGGCCAGAAACAATCAGCCCCAGCATTTT
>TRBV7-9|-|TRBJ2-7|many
CAIDTGSYEQYF
TGTGCCATCGATACAGGTTCCTACGAGCAGTACTTC
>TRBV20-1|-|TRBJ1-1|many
CSARGSEGGNTEAFF
TGCAGTGCTAGAGGGTCCGAAGGGGGGAACACTGAAGCTTTCTTT
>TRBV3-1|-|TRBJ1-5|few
CASSLQGSQPQHF
TGTGCCAGCAGCCTACAGGGTAGCCAGCCCCAGCATTTT
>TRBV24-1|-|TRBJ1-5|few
CATSDSLNSNQPQHF
TGTGCCACCAGTGATTCCTTGAATAGCAATCAGCCCCAGCATTTT
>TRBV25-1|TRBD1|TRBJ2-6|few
CASRGTGGYGANVLTF
TGTGCCAGCAGAGGGACAGGGGGCTATGGGGCCAACGTCCTGACTTTC
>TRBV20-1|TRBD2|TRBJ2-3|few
CSAGRLAGHRTQYF
TGCAGTGCTGGGAGACTAGCGGGGCATAGGACGCAGTATTTT
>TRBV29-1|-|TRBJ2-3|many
CSVDIASGTDTQYF
TGCAGCGTTGATATTGCTTCTGGCACAGATACGCAGTATTTT
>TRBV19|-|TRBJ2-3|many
CASSTTPSTRAQYF
TGTGCCAGTAGTACGACACCATCTACACGGGCGCAGTATTTT
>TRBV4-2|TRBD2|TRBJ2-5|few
CASSGSGGDETQYF
TGTGCCAGCAGCGGAAGCGGGGGGGACGAGACCCAGTACTTC
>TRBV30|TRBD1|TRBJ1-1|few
CAWRKSTGTGDTEAFF
TGTGCCTGGAGGAAAAGTACCGGGACAGGGGACACTGAAGCTTTCTTT
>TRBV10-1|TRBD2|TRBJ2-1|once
CASSLLAGVSAYNEQFF
TGCGCCAGCAGTCTACTAGCGGGGGTTTCAGCCTACAATGAGCAGTTCTTC
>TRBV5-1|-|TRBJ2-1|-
CASSLGRGNNEQFF
TGCGCCAGCAGCTTGGGGCGGGGTAACAATGAGCAGTTCTTC
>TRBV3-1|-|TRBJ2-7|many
CASSQVGYSYEQYF
TGTGCCAGCAGCCAAGTCGGGTACTCCTACGAGCAGTACTTC
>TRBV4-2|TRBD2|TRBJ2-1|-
CASSLRLAVYNEQFF
TGTGCCAGCAGCCTCCGACTAGCGGTATACAATGAGCAGTTCTTC
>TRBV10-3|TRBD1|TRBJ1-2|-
CAIRTQGSRGYTF
TGTGCCATCAGGACACAGGGGAGTAGGGGCTACACCTTC
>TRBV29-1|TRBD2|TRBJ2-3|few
CSVDPSGGSTDTQYF
TGCAGCGTTGATCCTAGCGGGGGAAGCACAGATACGCAGTATTTT
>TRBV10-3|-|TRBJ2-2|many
CAISEGLQNTGELFF
TGTGCCATCAGTGAGGGACTACAGAACACCGGGGAGCTGTTTTTT
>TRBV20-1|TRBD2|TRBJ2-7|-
CSASGAASGSFYEQYF
TGCAGTGCTAGTGGGGCCGCTAGCGGGAGTTTTTACGAGCAGTACTTC
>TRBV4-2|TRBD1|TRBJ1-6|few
CASSQETGQNNSPLHF
TGTGCCAGCAGCCAAGAGACGGGACAGAATAATTCACCCCTCCACTTT
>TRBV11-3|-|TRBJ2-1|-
CASSLVVGSLNEQFF
TGTGCCAGCAGCTTGGTCGTGGGCAGTCTTAATGAGCAGTTCTTC
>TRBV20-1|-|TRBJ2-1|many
CSARRGSSYNEQFF
TGCAGTGCTAGGAGGGGGAGCTCCTACAATGAGCAGTTCTTC
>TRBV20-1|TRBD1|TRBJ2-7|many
CSASDTGGRFEQYF
TGCAGTGCTAGTGATACAGGGGGTCGCTTCGAGCAGTACTTC
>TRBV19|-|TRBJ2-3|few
CASMRGSHTDTQYF
TGTGCCAGTATGCGGGGCTCCCACACAGATACGCAGTATTTT
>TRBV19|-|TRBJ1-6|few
CATGTDFNSPLHF
TGTGCCACCGGGACGGACTTTAATTCACCCCTCCACTTT
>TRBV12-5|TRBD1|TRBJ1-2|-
CASARGDRGYGYTF
TGTGCTAGTGCGAGGGGGGACAGGGGCTATGGCTACACCTTC
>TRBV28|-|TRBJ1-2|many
CATRYGYGYTF
TGTGCCACCCGATATGGGTATGGCTACACCTTC
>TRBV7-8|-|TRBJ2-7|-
CASSSFLVGTIHEQYF
TGTGCCAGCAGCTCCTTTCTCGTGGGGACAATCCACGAGCAGTACTTC
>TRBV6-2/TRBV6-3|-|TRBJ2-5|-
CASSLDRSQETQYF
TGTGCCAGCAGCCTGGACAGAAGCCAAGAGACCCAGTACTTC
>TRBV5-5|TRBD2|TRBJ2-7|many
CASTWGLGAYEQYF
TGTGCCAGCACCTGGGGACTAGGGGCTTACGAGCAGTACTTC
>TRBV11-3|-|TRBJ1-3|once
CAGGFSGNTIYF
TGTGCCGGCGGTTTTAGTGGAAACACCATATATTTT
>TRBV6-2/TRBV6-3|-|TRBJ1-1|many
CASSYSMNTEAFF
TGTGCCAGCAGTTACTCGATGAACACTGAAGCTTTCTTT
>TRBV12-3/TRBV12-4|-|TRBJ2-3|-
CAGSSADTQYF
TGTGCCGGTTCTAGCGCAGATACGCAGTATTTT
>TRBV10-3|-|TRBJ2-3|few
CAISEWGRGHTDTQYF
TGTGCCATCAGTGAGTGGGGGCGGGGGCACACAGATACGCAGTATTTT
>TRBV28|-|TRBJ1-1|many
CASSFAPALNTEAFF
TGTGCCAGCAGTTTTGCTCCGGCGCTGAACACTGAAGCTTTCTTT
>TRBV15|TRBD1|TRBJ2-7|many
CATSRPGQGREQYF
TGTGCCACCAGCAGACCGGGACAGGGGCGCGAGCAGTACTTC
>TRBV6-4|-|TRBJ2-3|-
CASSKTTTDTQYF
TGTGCCAGCAGTAAGACTACGACAGATACGCAGTATTTT
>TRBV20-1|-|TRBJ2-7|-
CSARNTASYEQYF
TGCAGTGCTAGAAATACAGCTTCCTACGAGCAGTACTTC
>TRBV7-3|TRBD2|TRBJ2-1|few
CASSFEGGSYNEQFF
TGTGCCAGCAGCTTCGAGGGAGGGTCCTACAATGAGCAGTTCTTC
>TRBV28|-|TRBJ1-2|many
CASSLGWLYGYTF
TGTGCCAGCAGTTTAGGGTGGCTTTATGGCTACACCTTC
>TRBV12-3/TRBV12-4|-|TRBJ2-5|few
CASSSNLLPGETQYF
TGTGCCAGCAGTTCCAATCTCCTCCCGGGGGAGACCCAGTACTTC
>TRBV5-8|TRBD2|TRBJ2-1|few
CASSKGLAGTSSSYNEQFF
TGTGCCAGCAGCAAGGGACTAGCGGGCACCTCAAGCTCCTACAATGAGCAGTTCTTC
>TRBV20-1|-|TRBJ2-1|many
CSARRSGPSYNEQFF
TGCAGTGCTAGAAGGAGCGGGCCTTCCTACAATGAGCAGTTCTTC
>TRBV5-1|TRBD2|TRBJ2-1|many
CASSPPRGDEQFF
TGCGCCAGCAGCCCACCGCGGGGGGATGAGCAGTTCTTC
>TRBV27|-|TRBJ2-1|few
CASSPTRVGNEQFF
TGTGCCAGCAGTCCGACCCGGGTTGGCAATGAGCAGTTCTTC
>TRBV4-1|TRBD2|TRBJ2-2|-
CASSQSGLAGGWIVGELFF
TGCGCCAGCAGCCAAAGCGGACTAGCGGGGGGGTGGATCGTCGGGGAGCTGTTTTTT